This TCR beta chain was found in a study of T cells in women clearing cervical HPV infection. Concerning this clone itself: Read coverage stops 3 residues before the CDR3 terminus; the germline J gene supplies the remainder.

Per germline, CDR1 KGHSH and CDR2 LQKENI. The CDR3 extends over 14 amino acids. The germline V and J ends were trimmed by 2 bases and 4 bases, with 9 bases remaining between them. Libraries were prepared by immunoSEQ multiplex PCR; TCRdb keeps only in-frame clonotypes and omits some of them. Its table lists under 50,000 clones. HPV was found by MY09/MY11 PCR and dot-blot genotyping. This sequence was found in a woman between 18 and 69 years old with a cervical HPV16 infection that either progressed to CIN3+ or cleared (not recorded which). Sequencing used blood buffy coat. This rearrangement joins TRBV18 to TRBJ1-3, with no clear D. The CDR3 DNA, read in part, is TGTGCCAGCTCACCAGGCACGTTCGGAAACACC. Translating it yields CASSPGTFGNT. The full CDR3 reads CASSPGTFGNTIYF.